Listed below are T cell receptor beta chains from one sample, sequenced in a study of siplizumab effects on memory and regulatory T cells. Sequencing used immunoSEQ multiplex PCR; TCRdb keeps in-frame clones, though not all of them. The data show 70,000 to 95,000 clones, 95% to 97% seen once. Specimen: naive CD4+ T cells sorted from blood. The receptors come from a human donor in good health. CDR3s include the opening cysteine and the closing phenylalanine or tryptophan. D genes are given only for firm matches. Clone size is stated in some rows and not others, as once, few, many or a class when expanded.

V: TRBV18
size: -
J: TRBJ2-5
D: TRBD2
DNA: TGTGCCAGCTCACCACCTACTAGCGGGACCCAGTACTTC
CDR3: CASSPPTSGTQYF

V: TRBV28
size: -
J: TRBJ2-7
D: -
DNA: TGTGCCAGCAGTTTTAAGCACGAGCAGTACTTC
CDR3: CASSFKHEQYF

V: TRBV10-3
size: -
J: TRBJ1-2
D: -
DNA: TGTGCCATCAGTGGCGACGGGTATGGCTACACCTTC
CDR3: CAISGDGYGYTF

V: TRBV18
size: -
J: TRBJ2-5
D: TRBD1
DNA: TGTGCCAGCTCACCTGGGGGACAGGGGGAGACCCAGTACTTC
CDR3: CASSPGGQGETQYF

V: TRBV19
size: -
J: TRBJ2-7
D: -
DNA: TGTGCCAGTAGTTCGTTCGGGACATCCTACAGGTACGAGCAGTACTTC
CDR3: CASSSFGTSYRYEQYF

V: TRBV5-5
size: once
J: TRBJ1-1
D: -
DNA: TGTGCCAGCAGCTTGGAAGGGTCCAGGAGGCAGAACACTGAAGCTTTCTTT
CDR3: CASSLEGSRRQNTEAFF

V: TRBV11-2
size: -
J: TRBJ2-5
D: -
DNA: TGTGCCAGCAGCTTAACGGAGACCCAGTACTTC
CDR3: CASSLTETQYF

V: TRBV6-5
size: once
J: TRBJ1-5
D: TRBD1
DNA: TGTGCCAGCAGCCGGGACAGGGGGATACAGCCCCAGCATTTT
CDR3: CASSRDRGIQPQHF

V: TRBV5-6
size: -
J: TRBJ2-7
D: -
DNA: TGTGCCAGCAGCGCGGACAGAGGTCCTCGGCAGTACTTC
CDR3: CASSADRGPRQYF

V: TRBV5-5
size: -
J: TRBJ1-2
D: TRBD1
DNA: TGTGCCAGCAGCTTTGAGCAGGGGGCTGGCTATGGCTACACCTTC
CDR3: CASSFEQGAGYGYTF

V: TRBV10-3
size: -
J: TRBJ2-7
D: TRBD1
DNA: TGTGCCATTAGGGGACAGGTAACCTACGAGCAGTACTTC
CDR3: CAIRGQVTYEQYF

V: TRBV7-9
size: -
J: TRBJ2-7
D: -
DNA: TGTGCCAGCAGGGAGGGGGCTCCTCCCTACGAGCAGTACTTC
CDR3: CASREGAPPYEQYF

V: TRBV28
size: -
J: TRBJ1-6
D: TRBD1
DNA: TGTGCCAGCAGTTACCCACAGGGGTCACAGGATTCACCCCTCCACTTT
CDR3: CASSYPQGSQDSPLHF

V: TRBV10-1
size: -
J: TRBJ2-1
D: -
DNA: TGCGCCAGCAGTGACACCGGGGGGCCCTACAATGAGCAGTTCTTC
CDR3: CASSDTGGPYNEQFF

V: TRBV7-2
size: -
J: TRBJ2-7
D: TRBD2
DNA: TGTGCCAGCAGCTTACTAGCGGGGGCCACTCCGAGGGAGCAGTACTTC
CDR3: CASSLLAGATPREQYF

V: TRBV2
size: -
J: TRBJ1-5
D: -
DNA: TGTGCCAGCAGTGAACTAGGGGTCAATCAGCCCCAGCATTTT
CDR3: CASSELGVNQPQHF

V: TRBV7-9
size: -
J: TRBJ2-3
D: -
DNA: TGTGCCAGCAGCTTAGGATCCGGAACCAACACAGATACGCAGTATTTT
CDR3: CASSLGSGTNTDTQYF

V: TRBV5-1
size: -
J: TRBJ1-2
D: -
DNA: TGCGCCAGCAGCTCGTCGACTCTTTCCGGCGGCTACACCTTC
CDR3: CASSSSTLSGGYTF

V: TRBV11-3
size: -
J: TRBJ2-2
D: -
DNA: TGTGCCAGCAGCTTAGGCGTCAGCGGGGAGCTGTTTTTT
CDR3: CASSLGVSGELFF

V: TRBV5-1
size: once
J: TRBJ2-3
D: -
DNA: TGCGCCAGCAGCTTGATGGGGGTGACAGATACGCAGTATTTT
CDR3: CASSLMGVTDTQYF

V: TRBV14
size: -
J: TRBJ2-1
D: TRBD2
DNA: TGTGCCAGCAGCCAATACCGGACTAGCGGGGATGAGCAGTTCTTC
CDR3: CASSQYRTSGDEQFF

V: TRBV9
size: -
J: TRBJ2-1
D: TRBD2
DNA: TGTGCCAGCAGCGTAGTTAGCGGGGGCAATGAGCAGTTCTTC
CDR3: CASSVVSGGNEQFF

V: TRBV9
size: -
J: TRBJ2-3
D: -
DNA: TGTGCCAGCAGCGTAACACAGAACACAGATACGCAGTATTTT
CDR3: CASSVTQNTDTQYF

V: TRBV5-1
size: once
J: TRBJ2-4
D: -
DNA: TGCGCCAGCAGCCCGCCGAGTAACATTCAGTACTTC
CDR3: CASSPPSNIQYF

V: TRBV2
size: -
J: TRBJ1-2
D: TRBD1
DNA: TGTGCAGGAAGAGAGGGGGCTCTCGGCTACACCTTC
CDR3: CAGREGALGYTF

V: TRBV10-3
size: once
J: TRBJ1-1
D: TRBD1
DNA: TGTGCCATCAGTGCTCAGACAGGGAGGGACTCGAACACTGAAGCTTTCTTT
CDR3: CAISAQTGRDSNTEAFF

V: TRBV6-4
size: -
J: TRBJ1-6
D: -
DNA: TGTGCCAGCAGTGAGACCAGCTCCTATAATTCACCCCTCCACTTT
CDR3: CASSETSSYNSPLHF

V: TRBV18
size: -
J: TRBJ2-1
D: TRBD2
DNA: TGTGCCAGCTCACCCCAGCGGGGGGGGTACAATGAGCAGTTCTTC
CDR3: CASSPQRGGYNEQFF

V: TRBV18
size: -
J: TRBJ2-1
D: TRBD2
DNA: TGTGCCAGCTCACCACTGGGGGGGAGGAAAACAAATGAGCAGTTCTTC
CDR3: CASSPLGGRKTNEQFF

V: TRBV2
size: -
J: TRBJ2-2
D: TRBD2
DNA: TGTGCCAGCAGTTCTGGGGGAGGGAGGTTTTCCGGGGAGCTGTTTTTT
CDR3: CASSSGGGRFSGELFF

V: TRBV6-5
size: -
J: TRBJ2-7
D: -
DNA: TGTGCCAGCAGTTACGTGGGCACGCCAGGGGACGAGCAGTACTTC
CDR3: CASSYVGTPGDEQYF

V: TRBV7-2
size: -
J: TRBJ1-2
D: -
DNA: TGTGCCAGCAGCTTACAGTATGGCTACACCTTC
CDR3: CASSLQYGYTF

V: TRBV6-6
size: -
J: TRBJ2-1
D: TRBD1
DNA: TGTGCCAGCAGCCTAGGACAGGGGAGCGATGAGCAGTTCTTC
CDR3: CASSLGQGSDEQFF

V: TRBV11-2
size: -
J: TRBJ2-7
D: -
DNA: TGTGCCAGCAGCTTCGGGGGGCCGCTCTACGAGCAGTACTTC
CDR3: CASSFGGPLYEQYF

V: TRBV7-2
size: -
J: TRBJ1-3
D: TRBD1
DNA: TGTGCCAGCAAGACAGGGTCGGGAAACACCATATATTTT
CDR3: CASKTGSGNTIYF

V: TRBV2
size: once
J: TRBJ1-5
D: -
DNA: TGTGCCAGCAGTGAAAGGGCGATAACCTGGGGTCAGCCCCAGCATTTT
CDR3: CASSERAITWGQPQHF

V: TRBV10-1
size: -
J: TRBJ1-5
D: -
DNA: TGCGCCAGCAGGACTCTACTCGATAGTCAGCCCCAGCATTTT
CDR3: CASRTLLDSQPQHF

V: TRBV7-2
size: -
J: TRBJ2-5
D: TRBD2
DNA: TGTGCCAGCAGTAAAGCGGGGGGGCCGGTAGAGACCCAGTACTTC
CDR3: CASSKAGGPVETQYF

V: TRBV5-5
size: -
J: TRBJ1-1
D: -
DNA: TGTGCCAGCAGCCTTAGCTCACGGGGAAACACTGAAGCTTTCTTT
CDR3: CASSLSSRGNTEAFF

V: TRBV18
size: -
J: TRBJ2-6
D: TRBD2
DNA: TGTGCCAGCTCACGGAAAGGGGGGCTAGCGGGGGACCCTAGCTCTGGGGCCAACGTCCTGACTTTC
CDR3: CASSRKGGLAGDPSSGANVLTF

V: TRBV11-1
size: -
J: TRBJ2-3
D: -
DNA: TGTGCCAGCAGCTCGTCCCAGCGGGCCACAGATACGCAGTATTTT
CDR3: CASSSSQRATDTQYF

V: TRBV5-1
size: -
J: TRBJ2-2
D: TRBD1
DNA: TGCGCCAGCAGCAACACAGGGGGCGGCGGGGAGCTGTTTTTT
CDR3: CASSNTGGGGELFF

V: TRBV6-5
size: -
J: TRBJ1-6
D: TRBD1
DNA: TGTGCCAGCAGCGGACAGGGGCCAAATTCACCCCTCCACTTT
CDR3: CASSGQGPNSPLHF

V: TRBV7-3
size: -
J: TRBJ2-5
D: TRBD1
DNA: TGTGCCAGCAGCGATGGGACAGGAGATCAAGAGACCCAGTACTTC
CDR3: CASSDGTGDQETQYF

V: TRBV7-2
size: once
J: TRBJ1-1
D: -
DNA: TGTGCCAGCAGTTTCAACCAGGGGAACACTGAAGCTTTCTTT
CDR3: CASSFNQGNTEAFF

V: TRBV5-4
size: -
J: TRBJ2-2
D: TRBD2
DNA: TGTGCCAGCAACCAACGCGGGGGGACCACCGGGGAGCTGTTTTTT
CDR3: CASNQRGGTTGELFF

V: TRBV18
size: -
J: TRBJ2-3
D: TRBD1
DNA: TGTGCCAGCTCACCACTTGACAGGGGGCCAGATACGCAGTATTTT
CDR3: CASSPLDRGPDTQYF

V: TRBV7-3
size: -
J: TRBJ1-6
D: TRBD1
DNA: TGTGCCAGCAGCTTAGAGGGGGCAGGGCTGGGTTCACCCCTCCACTTT
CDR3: CASSLEGAGLGSPLHF

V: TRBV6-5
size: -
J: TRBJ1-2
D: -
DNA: TGTGCCAGCAGCCGTACTCCGGGGGGGTATGGCTACACCTTC
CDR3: CASSRTPGGYGYTF

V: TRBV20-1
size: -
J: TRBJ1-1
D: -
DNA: TGCAGCCGGGCTCCGAACACTGAAGCTTTCTTT
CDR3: CSRAPNTEAFF

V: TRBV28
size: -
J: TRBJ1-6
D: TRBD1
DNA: TGTGCCAGCAGTACCACCCAGGGGGTTAGTAATTCACCCCTCCACTTT
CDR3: CASSTTQGVSNSPLHF

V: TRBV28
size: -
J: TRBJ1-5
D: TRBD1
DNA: TGTGCCAGCAGTTTACGGACAGGCAACCATCAGCCCCAGCATTTT
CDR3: CASSLRTGNHQPQHF

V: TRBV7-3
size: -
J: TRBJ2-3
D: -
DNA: TGTGCCAGCAGCAAGGGCGCAGATACGCAGTATTTT
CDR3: CASSKGADTQYF

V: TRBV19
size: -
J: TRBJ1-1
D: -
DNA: TGTGCCAGTAGTATTGAGGGACCCACTGAAGCTTTCTTT
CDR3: CASSIEGPTEAFF

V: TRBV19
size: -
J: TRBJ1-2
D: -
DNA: TGTGCCAGTAGTATAGGCGGGGGGGAGAAGAATGGCTACACCTTC
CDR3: CASSIGGGEKNGYTF

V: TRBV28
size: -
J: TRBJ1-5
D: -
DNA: TGTGCCACCCTCGGGTTTAGCAATCAGCCCCAGCATTTT
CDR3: CATLGFSNQPQHF

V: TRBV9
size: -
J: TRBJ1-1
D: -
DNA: TGTGCCAGCAGCCCCCAAGGGGGGGGAAACCTCAACACTGAAGCTTTCTTT
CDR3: CASSPQGGGNLNTEAFF

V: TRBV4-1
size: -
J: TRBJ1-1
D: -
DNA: TGCGCCAGCAGCCAACCCCGGACGGGACCTGAAGCTTTCTTT
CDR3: CASSQPRTGPEAFF

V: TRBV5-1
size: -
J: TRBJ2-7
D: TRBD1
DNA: TGCGCCAGCAGCACAACAGGGGCCGGGAACTACGAGCAGTACTTC
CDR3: CASSTTGAGNYEQYF

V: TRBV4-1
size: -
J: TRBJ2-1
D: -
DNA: TGCGCCAGCAGCCTCTCCTACAATGAGCAGTTCTTC
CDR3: CASSLSYNEQFF